The 21 T cell receptor beta chains listed next were all sequenced from one sample in a study of a mutant IDH1 vaccine in newly diagnosed glioma. Data came from immunoSEQ multiplex PCR; TCRdb stores just in-frame clones and leaves some out. The data show some 23,000 clones, with around 93% seen just once and roughly 1.2% held by the top ten. Time point here: baseline, week 1 (first vaccination visit). Treatment defined: pre-vaccination baseline after standard-of-care therapy. Specimen: PBMCs, collected from a glioma patient treated with radiotherapy, temozolomide or both. The receptors come from a man in his forties or fifties with glioma.

This chain connects TRBV10-3 to TRBJ2-1; 14 bases are a match to TRBD2. The ends lost 8 bases at V and 7 bases at J; junction bases unmatched: 10. The germline V gene encodes CDR1 ENHRY and CDR2 SYGVKD. The CDR3 extends over 16 amino acids. The CDR3 DNA reads as TGTGCCATCTCTGCTGATGGGACTAGCGGGAGTAATGAGCAGTTCTTC. Translation: CAISADGTSGSNEQFF.

The chain carries TRBV7-3 and TRBJ2-3; D is unclear. V was pared by 4 bases and J by 0 bases, with 17 bases between. The CDR3 is made up of 17 amino acids. The V gene's germline CDR1 is SGHTA and CDR2 FQGTGA. The CDR3 region is CASSYGHGVSSTDTQYF. The CDR3 DNA sequence: TGTGCCAGCAGCTATGGTCACGGCGTTTCTAGCACAGATACGCAGTATTTT. The full variable domain, with the rest looked up from reference TRBV7-3 and TRBJ2-3, is GAGVSQTPSNKVTEKGKYVELRCDPISGHTALYWYRQSLGQGPEFLIYFQGTGAADDSGLPNDRFFAVRPEGSVSTLKIQRTERGDSAVYLCASSYGHGVSSTDTQYFGPGTRLTVL.

The chain uses TRBV18 and TRBJ1-1, with D hard to call. There are 12 residues in the CDR3. Germline V gene data show CDR1 as KGHSH and CDR2 as LQKENI. V lost 5 bases, J lost 2 bases, and 6 bases lay in between. CDR3 residues: CASSTVNTEAFF. DNA for the CDR3: TGTGCCAGCTCAACAGTCAACACTGAAGCTTTCTTT. Complete variable domain (other parts from reference TRBV18 and TRBJ1-1): NAGVMQNPRHLVRRRGQEARLRCSPMKGHSHVYWYRQLPEEGLKFMVYLQKENIIDESGMPKERFSAEFPKEGPSILRIQQVVRGDSAAYFCASSTVNTEAFFGQGTRLTVV.

The V and J genes are TRBV18 and TRBJ2-7, with unresolved D. There are 13 residues in the CDR3. V dropped 2 bases and J dropped 6 bases, with 11 bases sitting between them. Germline V lookup: CDR1 KGHSH, CDR2 LQKENI. The CDR3 DNA sequence: TGTGCCAGCTCACCAGGCTTGGGCGGCGAGCAGTACTTC. It encodes CASSPGLGGEQYF.

This clone has just one count. The chain has TRBV5-1 and TRBJ2-1, with 10 bases aligning to TRBD2. The CDR3 covers 19 residues. The V and J ends lost 4 bases and 4 bases, in that order; junction bases with no gene match: 17. Germline values: CDR1 SGHRS, CDR2 YFSETQ. CDR3 protein: CASSPDLLAGGEKYNEQFF. The CDR3 coding sequence is TGCGCCAGCAGCCCGGATTTGTTAGCGGGGGGCGAGAAGTACAATGAGCAGTTCTTC. Variable domain in full (rest from reference TRBV5-1 and TRBJ2-1): KAGVTQTPRYLIKTRGQQVTLSCSPISGHRSVSWYQQTPGQGLQFLFEYFSETQRNKGNFPGRFSGRQFSNSRSEMNVSTLELGDSALYLCASSPDLLAGGEKYNEQFFGPGTRLTVL.

CDR3 protein: CASSKARDRSSYEQYF. The DNA for the CDR3 is TGCGCCAGCAGCAAGGCCCGGGACAGGAGCTCCTACGAGCAGTACTTC. The chain uses TRBV5-1 and TRBJ2-5; TRBD1 aligns across 8 bases. Near its end, the DNA agrees better with TRBJ2-7, so the J call may be wrong. This CDR3 has 16 amino acids. CDR1 and CDR2 (germline): SGHRS, YFSETQ.

The chain recombines TRBV19 with TRBJ1-1; the D gene is possibly TRBD1 (5 bases). Trimming removed 2 bases at V and 6 bases at J, with 7 bases between. Germline V CDR1 and CDR2: LNHDA, SQIVND (reference sequence). This CDR3 spans 12 amino acids. The CDR3 DNA follows: TGTGCCAGTAGTATAAGAGGGGCTGAAGCTTTCTTT. Its protein product is CASSIRGAEAFF.

The gene calls are TRBV15 and TRBJ1-2; D may be TRBD1 (5 bases). This CDR3 comprises 15 residues. Germline CDR1 is LNHNV and CDR2 is YYDKDF (reference sequence). The V gene lost 0 bases and the J gene lost 8 bases, with 16 bases spanning the gap. CDR3: CATSRDWGEVGGYTF. In DNA form, the CDR3 reads TGTGCCACCAGCAGAGATTGGGGGGAGGTAGGCGGCTACACCTTC.

V usage is TRBV29-1 and J usage is TRBJ2-1, with 7 nucleotides matching TRBD2. There are 10 residues in the CDR3. V lost 3 bases to trimming and J lost 11 bases; unmatched junction nucleotides: 1. CDR1 and CDR2 from the germline V gene are SQVTM and ANQGSEA. The CDR3 region has the DNA TGCAGCGTTGAGGGGACTAAGCAGTTCTTC. As protein: CSVEGTKQFF.

The chain uses TRBV27 and TRBJ1-2; 7 positions agree with TRBD1. There are 15 residues in the CDR3. The J segment lost 5 bases and the V segment lost 5 bases, leaving 11 bases of the junction unmatched. CDR1 MNHEY and CDR2 SMNVEV come from the germline V gene (reference sequence). CDR3 sequence: CASSEGRGGVYGYTF. The CDR3 DNA sequence: TGTGCCAGCAGTGAAGGCAGGGGGGGTGTTTATGGCTACACCTTC.

The chain links TRBV5-1 to TRBJ2-5; TRBD2 might be the D (5 bases). The CDR3 totals 13 residues. The germline gives CDR1 SGHRS, CDR2 YFSETQ. V was pared by 5 bases and J by 5 bases, with 13 bases between. In DNA form, the CDR3 reads TGCGCCAGCAGTATAGAGGGCGGGGAGACCCAGTACTTC. Translation gives CASSIEGGETQYF.

The chain joins TRBV11-2 to TRBJ2-7, with D possibly TRBD1 on 5 matching bases. The length of the CDR3 is 14 residues. In germline, CDR1 is SGHAT, CDR2 FQNNGV. With 7 bases removed from V and 5 bases from J, the gap between germline ends came to 18 bases. DNA of the CDR3: TGTGCCAGCAACCCCCAGGGCGTCAGCCACGAGCAGTACTTC. Translating gives CASNPQGVSHEQYF.

This clone is a singleton in its sample. This chain uses TRBV6-6 with TRBJ2-3, with D unresolved. The germline V gene encodes CDR1 MNHNY and CDR2 SVGAGI (reference sequence). V lost 6 bases to trimming and J lost 4 bases, with 17 bases between them. The CDR3 extends over 15 amino acids. Here the CDR3 reads CASSGGRPGSDTQYF. CDR3 coding DNA: TGTGCCAGCAGCGGTGGGCGTCCAGGATCAGATACGCAGTATTTT.

This clone was counted a single time. This chain uses TRBV14 with TRBJ2-7; D remains ambiguous. CDR3 length equals 18 residues. Germline lookup yields CDR1 SGHDN and CDR2 FVKESK. Trimming pared 3 bases from V and 1 base from J, leaving 22 bases between. The CDR3 region has the DNA TGTGCCAGCAGCCACCAAGGTTTGTGGGCCGAACCATCCTACGAGCAGTACTTC. Translating gives CASSHQGLWAEPSYEQYF.

The chain joins TRBV7-9 to TRBJ2-7, with TRBD1 matching over 10 bases. Germline V gene data show CDR1 as SEHNR and CDR2 as FQNEAQ (reference sequence). This CDR3 has 15 amino acids. With V trimmed by 5 bases and J by 2 bases, 6 bases remained unmatched. This CDR3 is CASSRTGGSTYEQYF. CDR3 bases: TGTGCCAGCAGCCGGACAGGGGGTTCAACCTACGAGCAGTACTTC.

The J gene is TRBJ2-2, the V gene TRBV4-1; 8 nucleotides agree with TRBD1. This CDR3 is 18 amino acids long. Per the germline V gene, CDR1 is MGHRA and CDR2 is YSYEKL. The J segment lost 7 bases and the V segment lost 0 bases, leaving 13 bases of the junction unmatched. The CDR3 region has the DNA TGCGCCAGCAGCCAAGATCCCAGGGGGCCTCCGTGGGGCGGGGAGCTGTTTTTT. Its translation: CASSQDPRGPPWGGELFF.

The rearrangement links TRBV5-6 to TRBJ1-3; perhaps TRBD1 as D (5 bases). With 5 bases removed from V and 4 bases from J, the gap between germline ends came to 13 bases. The length of the CDR3 is 14 residues. Per the germline V gene, CDR1 is SGHDT and CDR2 is YYEEEE. In DNA, the CDR3 is TGTGCCAGCAGTTTCCGCCAGGGAGGAAACACCATATATTTT. It is translated as CASSFRQGGNTIYF.

This rearrangement joins TRBV5-4 to TRBJ1-2; D unresolved. Deletions cut 2 bases from V and 7 bases from J, with 12 bases between. The germline V gene encodes CDR1 SGHNT and CDR2 YYREEE (reference sequence). The CDR3 is 13 residues long. CDR3 sequence: CASSFKGIAGYTF. The CDR3 DNA sequence: TGTGCCAGCAGCTTCAAGGGTATAGCTGGCTACACCTTC.

The genes are TRBV4-3 and TRBJ1-2; D may be TRBD1 (5 bases). Germline V CDR1 and CDR2: LGHNA, YSLEER. The germline V and J ends were trimmed by 5 bases and 5 bases, with 15 bases remaining between them. The CDR3 is made up of 14 amino acids. CDR3 residues: CASSDLSGGYGYTF. The DNA for the CDR3 is TGCGCCAGCAGCGACCTTTCGGGGGGATATGGCTACACCTTC.

For this clone: Germline is not matched at one junction end, which may reflect a read error. The J gene is TRBJ2-3, the V gene TRBV2; 9 bases map to TRBD1. The CDR3 runs to 16 residues. Germline CDR1 SNHLY, CDR2 FYNNEI. CDR3 nucleotide sequence: TGTGCCAGCATTGAATTGGGACAGGGCCTTTTAGATACGCAGTATTTT. Protein product: CASIELGQGLLDTQYF. Full variable domain (outside the CDR3, taken from reference TRBV2 and TRBJ2-3): EPEVTQTPSHQVTQMGQEVILRCVPISNHLYFYWYRQILGQKVEFLVSFYNNEISEKSEIFDDQFSVERPDGSNFTLKIRSTKLEDSAMYFCASIELGQGLLDTQYFGPGTRLTVL.

The chain links TRBV5-6 to TRBJ2-5; 7 nucleotides align to TRBD1. Germline CDR1 and CDR2: SGHDT and YYEEEE. Trimming cost V 4 bases and J 0 bases; bases outside gene matches: 3. The CDR3 is made up of 14 amino acids. CDR3 coding DNA: TGTGCCAGCAGCATAGACAGGGACCAAGAGACCCAGTACTTC. As protein: CASSIDRDQETQYF. Full variable domain (outside the CDR3, taken from reference TRBV5-6 and TRBJ2-5): DAGVTQSPTHLIKTRGQQVTLRCSPKSGHDTVSWYQQALGQGPQFIFQYYEEEERQRGNFPDRFSGHQFPNYSSELNVNALLLGDSALYLCASSIDRDQETQYFGPGTRLLVL.